This paragraph covers one T cell receptor (beta chain) sequence. Each donor gave approximately 9.1 milliliters of peripheral blood. This entry comes from a study of blood T cells in healthy people across ages. Alongside a J-beta primer mix, a sample-barcoded 5' primer served in a second PCR lasting about 7 to 12 cycles. TCRdb redid the calling of the 5' RACE reads with MiXCR, one entry per CDR3 protein. The sample records 500,000 to 600,000 distinct CDR3 sequences, about 25% being singletons. The receptor was derived from a woman aged 70-85 years in good health. Sequences were obtained from blood.

The CDR3 DNA follows: TGCGCCAGCAGTTCGAGCGGCTACTCCTACAATGAGCAGTTCTTC. Amino acids: CASSSSGYSYNEQFF. The V call is TRBV4-1, the J call TRBJ2-5; D is perhaps TRBD2 (5 bases). Matching the DNA end better, TRBJ2-1 makes the J call doubtful. Germline CDR1 and CDR2: MGHRA and YSYEKL. This CDR3 has 15 residues.